This entry features one T cell receptor (beta chain) sequence. This clonotype has a count of ten or more. No antigen is known for it. There are no base qualities to consult, and no much larger clone falls within one base. The library relied on 5' RACE. The instrument given in TCRdb is NextSeq 500. The TCR library protocol attached unique molecular identifiers to individual cDNA molecules to correct for sequencing error and PCR bias. Sequencing covered both TCR alpha and beta chains, and within each sample the abundances of alpha and beta sequences were tightly co-correlated. Per the source publication's procedure: Decombinator V4 was used to perform V gene, J gene and CDR3 annotation of TCR sequences. Expanded TCRs were defined as changing significantly between any two time points under a Poisson model with p below 0.0001. Abundances of TCRs were expressed as counts per million after normalisation to the total number of TCRs sequenced in each sample. MAIT TCRs were defined by TRAV1-2 paired with TRAJ12, TRAJ20 or TRAJ33, and iNKT TCRs by TRAV10 paired with TRAJ18. VDJdb, accessed 1 November 2021, was searched for CMV, EBV and SARS-CoV-2 annotated TCRs, with TCRs annotated for multiple antigens excluded. The public reads were reprocessed in TCRdb via fastp at Q25 and MiXCR, keeping in-frame beta chains. Rows merge per CDR3 protein into single entries with the most common DNA and genes. Here the V and J calls rest on TCRdb's processing, not on the authors' analysis. This sample lists about 85,000 distinct CDR3 sequences; approximately 15% were detected once. About 7.5% of the sample goes to the ten largest clones.

The data stem from a study of early T cells in non-severe SARS-CoV-2 infection (TCRdb year 2021). At the level of the whole study: Bulk RNA from unsorted whole blood was used for TCR sequencing, so alpha and beta chains could not be paired. The study at large found these results: VDJdb matching was skewed toward anti-spike CD8 responses and likely underestimated virus-specific expansions by missing private and CD4 specificities.

The germline V gene yields SNHLY for CDR1 and FYNNEI for CDR2. V gives up 2 bases and J gives up 2 bases, and the segment between their germline ends measures 4 bases. The CDR3 starts with the cysteine, ends with the phenylalanine, and has 12 residues. Only CDR3 DNA is held: 36 bases, read in frame from base 1. This was a case-control study nested in a cohort of healthcare workers in London, UK, who had nasopharyngeal swab PCR tests and blood samples taken every week. Healthcare workers were recruited during the week of the UK lockdown, between 23 and 31 March 2020, and followed weekly for up to roughly 15 weeks.

The receptor's source is an adult who was a healthcare worker with PCR-confirmed SARS-CoV-2 infection or an uninfected control (not recorded which). This sequence uses TRBV2 and TRBJ2-7; no confident D gene assignment can be made. Sequencing was performed on whole blood. The CDR3 region: CASSELAYEQYF. The DNA reads as follows: TGTGCCAGCAGTGAACTAGCCTACGAGCAGTACTTC. Beyond the CDR3, the reference TRBV2 and TRBJ2-7 genes provide the residues; the full variable domain reads: EPEVTQTPSHQVTQMGQEVILRCVPISNHLYFYWYRQILGQKVEFLVSFYNNEISEKSEIFDDQFSVERPDGSNFTLKIRSTKLEDSAMYFCASSELAYEQYFGPGTRLTVT.